The 24 T cell receptor beta chains given below trace back to one sample, sequenced in a study of human T cells and chemical hapten exposure. From the RACE reads, TCRdb called clonotypes with MiXCR, one entry per CDR3 protein. The profile shows roughly 84,000 distinct CDR3 sequences, 10% to 14% of them singletons. The sample's time point: patch test 3, about 24 weeks after DPC sensitization. This sample's treatment: therapeutic diphenylcyclopropenone sensitization with weekly scalp DPC. The material sequenced was whole blood, taken in connection with sensitization to the hapten diphenylcyclopropenone (DPC). The source is a woman in her fifties or sixties with alopecia areata. Some clones in this sample may be carry-over from other donors' samples.

This chain joins TRBV5-1 and TRBJ2-5, with a tentative D call TRBD2 (5 bases). The CDR3 is 14 amino acids. The germline V gene encodes CDR1 SGHRS and CDR2 YFSETQ. V was pared by 1 base and J by 4 bases, with 11 bases between. CDR3 amino acids: CASSLPSGRETQYF. CDR3 nucleotide sequence: TGCGCCAGCAGCTTGCCCTCGGGGAGAGAGACCCAGTACTTC.

This clonotype was detected only a few times. The chain has TRBV5-5 and TRBJ2-6; D gene unclear. CDR3 size: 15 residues. Germline V gene sequence: CDR1 SGHKS, CDR2 YYEKEE (reference sequence). V gave up 4 bases and J gave up 4 bases, with 12 bases separating them. The CDR3 protein is CASSTPAAGANVLTF. In DNA, the CDR3 is TGTGCCAGCAGCACCCCGGCCGCAGGGGCCAACGTCCTGACTTTC.

CDR3 sequence reads: CASSFRLGPNQPQHF. Here the CDR3 DNA reads TGTGCCAGCAGTTTCCGCCTGGGACCCAATCAGCCCCAGCATTTT. This chain connects TRBV28 to TRBJ1-5; perhaps TRBD1 as D (5 bases). CDR1 is MDHEN and CDR2 is SYDVKM in the germline V gene. The CDR3 is 15 residues long. Trimming took off 3 bases at V and 3 bases at J, with 12 bases between the two ends.

The V and J genes are TRBV12-3 or TRBV12-4 and TRBJ2-7, with D possibly TRBD1 on 6 matching bases. The V end lost 6 bases, the J end lost 4 bases, and 13 bases lay between the germline ends. The CDR3 runs to 13 residues. The CDR3 nucleotides read TGTGCCAGCAGGCGAGGGGGTAAATACGAGCAGTACTTC. As protein: CASRRGGKYEQYF.

This clonotype was recorded many times. The V and J genes are TRBV3-1 and TRBJ2-3; no firm D call. Germline-derived CDR1 and CDR2 are LGHDT and YNNKEL (reference sequence). The CDR3 has 13 amino acids. The ends were cut back, 4 bases at V and 0 bases at J, with 5 bases in the middle. The CDR3 region is CASSRGSTDTQYF. CDR3 sequence (DNA): TGTGCCAGCAGCCGGGGAAGCACAGATACGCAGTATTTT.

V usage is TRBV21-1 and J usage is TRBJ2-5; the table's D gene call, TRBD1, was not cross checked with the DNA. TRBV21-1 is a recognized pseudogene. The CDR3 is made up of 12 amino acids. The CDR3: CASLQGKETQYF. In DNA form, the CDR3 reads TGTGCCAGTTTACAGGGAAAAGAGACCCAGTACTTC.

In its sample, this clonotype was seen a few times. The CDR3 nucleotides are TGTGCCAGCGCCCGCGGGGCTAGCGGGAGGATGACGGGTGAGCAGTTCTTC. Its protein is CASARGASGRMTGEQFF. J is TRBJ2-1 and V is TRBV11-2, with 11 bases aligning to TRBD2. CDR3 length: 17 residues. CDR1 and CDR2 (germline): SGHAT, FQNNGV. The J segment lost 9 bases and the V segment lost 8 bases, leaving 18 bases of the junction unmatched.

This clonotype was observed a handful of times. This rearrangement joins TRBV13 to TRBJ2-7, with TRBD1 matching 8 bases. Germline CDR1 and CDR2: PRHDT and FYEKMQ (reference sequence). This CDR3 is 15 amino acids long. The V segment lost 4 bases and the J segment 1 base; nucleotides outside the gene matches: 6. CDR3 loop: CASSWVTGESYEQYF. CDR3 nucleotides: TGTGCCAGCAGCTGGGTGACAGGGGAGTCCTACGAGCAGTACTTC.

The chain has TRBV5-6 and TRBJ1-1; the match to TRBD1 covers 8 bases. V was pared by 3 bases and J by 4 bases, with 8 bases of the junction left unmatched. CDR1 and CDR2 from the germline V gene are SGHDT and YYEEEE. The CDR3 is 15 amino acids. The CDR3 loop is CASSYSGGRGTEAFF. DNA of the CDR3: TGTGCCAGCAGCTATTCAGGGGGCCGGGGCACTGAAGCTTTCTTT.

This clonotype was recorded at least ten times. The chain links TRBV29-1 to TRBJ1-4; D ambiguous. Between the trimmed V and J ends, which lost 4 bases and 7 bases, there was a span of 13 bases. Looked up from germline, CDR1 is SQVTM and CDR2 is ANQGSEA. CDR3 length: 13 amino acids. The CDR3 protein is CSVGRPGSEKLFF. In DNA form, the CDR3 reads TGCAGCGTTGGCCGACCCGGGAGTGAAAAACTGTTTTTT.

This clonotype was seen a handful of times. The chain uses TRBV11-2 and TRBJ2-3, with D tentatively TRBD2 (6 bases). V was cut by 3 bases and J by 2 bases, with 18 bases left in between. This CDR3 contains 17 residues. The V gene's germline CDR1 is SGHAT and CDR2 FQNNGV. CDR3 nucleotides: TGTGCCAGCAGCTTCTGGGACTTCCGGGACTCCACAGATACGCAGTATTTT. Protein: CASSFWDFRDSTDTQYF.

This clonotype was detected many times. This chain uses TRBV20-1 with TRBJ1-6, with a tentative D call TRBD1 (5 bases). There are 16 residues in the CDR3. Germline V CDR1 and CDR2: DFQATT, SNEGSKA (reference sequence). V lost 2 bases and J lost 6, with 17 bases in between. As DNA, the CDR3 is TGCAGTGCTAGATCTGGTGTTGGGACGTTTAATTCACCCCTCCACTTT. Its translation: CSARSGVGTFNSPLHF.

Many counts were recorded for this clonotype. The chain uses TRBV10-3 and TRBJ2-7, with D tentatively TRBD1 or TRBD2 (5 bases each). The length of the CDR3 is 15 residues. The germline V gene has CDR1 ENHRY and CDR2 SYGVKD. V was clipped by 0 bases and J by 5 bases, with 14 bases between them. Here the CDR3 reads CAISESGRERNEQYF. The CDR3 DNA reads TGTGCCATCAGTGAGTCGGGACGGGAAAGGAACGAGCAGTACTTC.

J is TRBJ1-1 and V is TRBV29-1; D is possibly TRBD1 (6 bases). Per the germline V gene, CDR1 is SQVTM and CDR2 is ANQGSEA. V was shortened by 5 bases and J by 2 bases, with 15 bases between the two germline ends. The CDR3 totals 14 residues. In DNA form, the CDR3 reads TGCAGCGTTCCTAGATGGGGGCCCAACACTGAAGCTTTCTTT. This sequence encodes CSVPRWGPNTEAFF.

This clonotype was observed a few times. The V call is TRBV20-1, the J call TRBJ2-3; TRBD1 is a possible D gene (6 bases). The ends were cut back, 5 bases at V and 5 bases at J, with 20 bases in the middle. Germline CDR1 reads DFQATT; CDR2 reads SNEGSKA (reference sequence). The CDR3 runs 15 residues. The CDR3 region is CSAPDLTGSLDTQYF. In DNA form, the CDR3 reads TGCAGTGCTCCGGACCTAACAGGGTCCTTAGATACGCAGTATTTT.

The V call is TRBV7-2, the J call TRBJ1-1; possible D gene TRBD1, 5 bases. CDR3 size: 15 residues. The germline V and J ends were trimmed by 4 bases and 4 bases, with 16 bases remaining between them. Per germline, CDR1 SGHTA and CDR2 FQGNSA. CDR3 in amino acids: CASSSLSWGGTEAFF. Here the CDR3 DNA reads TGTGCCAGCAGCTCCCTCAGTTGGGGCGGCACTGAAGCTTTCTTT.

This clonotype was found many times. The V call is TRBV29-1, the J call TRBJ1-2; 9 bases fit TRBD1. J lost 2 bases, V lost 6 bases, and 4 bases had no gene match. CDR1 SQVTM and CDR2 ANQGSEA come from the germline V gene. This CDR3 has 13 amino acids. CDR3 sequence: CSVGTGQNYGYTF. DNA of the CDR3: TGCAGCGTGGGGACAGGGCAGAACTATGGCTACACCTTC. The entire variable domain, with the rest obtained from reference TRBV29-1 and TRBJ1-2, is as follows: SAVISQKPSRDICQRGTSLTIQCQVDSQVTMMFWYRQQPGQSLTLIATANQGSEATYESGFVIDKFPISRPNLTFSTLTVSNMSPEDSSIYLCSVGTGQNYGYTFGSGTRLTVV.

A few counts support this clonotype. Here the CDR3 reads CASSYNVLQYF. In nucleotides, the CDR3 is TGTGCCAGCAGTTATAACGTATTACAGTACTTC. The rearrangement joins TRBV12-3 or TRBV12-4 to TRBJ2-7; the D is unclear. The CDR3 contains 11 residues. Trimming pared 4 bases from V and 10 bases from J, leaving 11 bases between.

The chain has TRBV20-1 and TRBJ2-7; 10 positions agree with TRBD1. This CDR3 has 14 amino acids. Germline V CDR1 and CDR2: DFQATT, SNEGSKA (reference sequence). V shed 5 bases, J shed 7 bases, and the junction held 11 bases outside the gene matches. The CDR3 bases are TGCAGTGCTCTCCTCGGGACAGGGGTAATGGAGCAGTACTTC. It codes for CSALLGTGVMEQYF.

This clonotype has a count of ten or more. V is TRBV4-3 and J is TRBJ2-2; 8 bases are shared with TRBD2. The ends lost 3 bases at V and 5 bases at J; junction bases unmatched: 8. The CDR3 totals 16 residues. The germline CDR1 and CDR2 sequences are LGHNA and YSLEER. CDR3 loop: CASSHTTSGWTGELFF. The CDR3 DNA reads TGCGCCAGCAGCCATACTACTAGCGGTTGGACCGGGGAGCTGTTTTTT.

This clonotype was seen at least ten times. The chain is built from TRBV7-2 and TRBJ2-5; D not certain. CDR1 is SGHTA and CDR2 is FQGNSA in the germline V gene. The V gene lost 3 bases and the J gene lost 7 bases, with 9 bases spanning the gap. The CDR3 runs 12 residues. This CDR3 is CASSLTLPTQYF. DNA of the CDR3: TGTGCCAGCAGCTTGACGTTGCCGACCCAGTACTTC.

The genes are TRBV5-1 and TRBJ2-2; 10 bases are a match to TRBD2. This CDR3 has 16 amino acids. CDR1 is SGHRS and CDR2 is YFSETQ in the germline V gene. V was clipped by 2 bases and J by 2 bases; unmatched bases: 3. CDR3 region: CASSLTSGTNTGELFF. The CDR3 nucleotides are TGCGCCAGCAGCTTAACTAGCGGGACCAACACCGGGGAGCTGTTTTTT. The whole variable domain, filled in from reference TRBV5-1 and TRBJ2-2, reads KAGVTQTPRYLIKTRGQQVTLSCSPISGHRSVSWYQQTPGQGLQFLFEYFSETQRNKGNFPGRFSGRQFSNSRSEMNVSTLELGDSALYLCASSLTSGTNTGELFFGEGSRLTVL.

This clonotype showed up many times. V and J are TRBV9 and TRBJ1-3; maybe TRBD1 (6 bases). The CDR3 runs 15 residues. Germline CDR1 reads SGDLS; CDR2 reads YYNGEE. Trimming shortened V by 3 bases and J by 4 bases, and 14 bases separated the two germline ends. In DNA, the CDR3 is TGTGCCAGCAGCGCTTCTCAGGGGAGGGGAAACACCATATATTTT. Translation gives CASSASQGRGNTIYF.

This clonotype was detected a few times. The V and J genes are TRBV7-2 and TRBJ2-1, with 7 bases fitting TRBD2. Germline trimming cut 1 base from V and 3 bases from J; bases unmatched to any gene: 3. The CDR3 covers 15 residues. The germline gives CDR1 SGHTA, CDR2 FQGNSA. Written as DNA, the CDR3 is TGTGCCAGCAGCTTAGTCGCGGGAGTCTACAATGAGCAGTTCTTC. This sequence encodes CASSLVAGVYNEQFF.